These 10 T cell receptor beta chains were sequenced from one sample in a study of CD8+CD57+ T cells in acquired aplastic anemia. Profiling that covered TCR beta VDJ and CDR3 relied on genomic DNA as its template. TCRdb re-called the reads through MiXCR, storing one row per CDR3 protein. The sample has hundreds of thousands of distinct CDR3 sequences, around 30% seen once. Patients chosen for sequencing had shown CD8+CD57+ cell expansion by flow cytometry. The material sequenced was sorted CD4+, CD8+, or CD8+CD57+ T cells (not recorded which) from PBMCs. The receptor source for this set is a human donor with aplastic anemia.

The rearrangement links TRBV4-3 to TRBJ2-7, with a possible D match to TRBD1 (6 bases). The germline gives CDR1 LGHNA, CDR2 YSLEER. Trimming stripped 1 base from V and 2 bases from J, with 12 bases between. This CDR3 contains 15 residues. This CDR3 is CASSQVKGEAYEQYF. Written as DNA, the CDR3 is TGCGCCAGCAGCCAAGTGAAGGGGGAAGCCTACGAGCAGTACTTC.

This chain connects TRBV25-1 to TRBJ1-2; possibly TRBD1 for D (5 bases). Per the germline V gene, CDR1 is MGHDK and CDR2 is SYGVNS. The V and J ends lost 6 bases and 4 bases respectively, with 15 bases between them. The CDR3 runs to 14 residues. CDR3 region: CASRGDVNAYGYTF. The CDR3, as DNA: TGTGCCAGCAGGGGGGACGTCAATGCCTATGGCTACACCTTC.

This clonotype showed up many times. The gene calls are TRBV20-1 and TRBJ2-7, with no clear D. Germline loops: CDR1 DFQATT, CDR2 SNEGSKA (reference sequence). The CDR3 has 15 amino acids. V was shortened by 0 bases and J by 2 bases, with 14 bases between the two germline ends. The CDR3 region is CSARDRWRVTYEQYF. The CDR3 coding sequence is TGCAGTGCTAGAGATCGGTGGCGAGTAACCTACGAGCAGTACTTC.

The J gene is TRBJ1-2, the V gene TRBV4-3; D is perhaps TRBD1 (6 bases). This CDR3 contains 16 residues. V lost 0 bases to trimming and J lost 8 bases, with 19 bases between them. Germline V gene sequence: CDR1 LGHNA, CDR2 YSLEER. CDR3 coding DNA: TGCGCCAGCAGCCAAGATCAGCCGCCTCTGGGGGCCGGCTACACCTTC. Residues: CASSQDQPPLGAGYTF.

The chain employs TRBV6-5 and TRBJ1-3; D ambiguous. Trimming pared 0 bases from V and 3 bases from J, leaving 6 bases between. The CDR3 is 14 amino acids. The germline CDR1 and CDR2 sequences are MNHEY and SVGAGI. This chain's CDR3 is CASSYSTIGNTIYF. The CDR3, as DNA: TGTGCCAGCAGTTACTCGACAATTGGAAACACCATATATTTT.

The DNA for the CDR3 is TGTGCCAGCAGCTGTCCAGGCCCCACAGTAGAGACCCAGTACTTC. It translates to CASSCPGPTVETQYF. This chain links TRBV11-1 with TRBJ2-5, with D unresolved. Trimming left V 4 bases short and J 4 bases short, with 16 bases between. Germline V gene lookup returns CDR1 SGHAT and CDR2 FQDESV (reference sequence). This CDR3 comprises 15 residues.

As regards this clonotype: This could be a read error, since a much larger clone is one nucleotide away. For the CDR3, the DNA is TGTGCCGGCACCCACAGGGTGGATACGCAGTATTTT. Amino acids: CAGTHRVDTQYF. V is TRBV12-3 or TRBV12-4 and J is TRBJ2-3, with D perhaps matching TRBD1 (6 bases). This CDR3 region has 12 residues. Trimming removed 11 bases at V and 6 bases at J, with 15 bases between.

This sequence joins TRBV6-5 and TRBJ1-2; 8 bases match TRBD1. The V and J ends lost 2 bases and 2 bases, in that order; junction bases with no gene match: 7. The V gene's germline CDR1 is MNHEY and CDR2 SVGAGI. The CDR3 consists of 16 residues. The CDR3 region is CASSYDGTGGNYGYTF. The DNA of the CDR3 is TGTGCCAGCAGTTACGACGGGACAGGCGGAAACTATGGCTACACCTTC.

This clonotype was recorded once. This may be a read error, as it is one base from a much larger clone. This rearrangement joins TRBV7-6 to TRBJ2-2; tentative D call: TRBD1 (6 bases). CDR3 length equals 14 residues. Deletions cut 5 bases from V and 5 bases from J, with 12 bases between. Germline V gene data show CDR1 as SGHVS and CDR2 as FNYEAQ. CDR3 nucleotides: TGTGCCAGCAGCCAGACAGGTTCGACCGGGGAGCTGTTTTTT. It encodes CASSQTGSTGELFF. The complete variable domain, with remaining parts taken from reference TRBV7-6 and TRBJ2-2, reads GAGVSQSPRYKVTKRGQDVALRCDPISGHVSLYWYRQALGQGPEFLTYFNYEAQQDKSGLPNDRFSAERPEGSISTLTIQRTEQRDSAMYRCASSQTGSTGELFFGEGSRLTVL.

In this sample, this clonotype turned up a few times. This chain joins TRBV13 and TRBJ1-3; D gene ambiguous. The V end lost 6 bases, the J end lost 6 bases, and 18 bases lay between the germline ends. Germline-derived CDR1 and CDR2 are PRHDT and FYEKMQ (reference sequence). The CDR3 sequence is 15 residues long. CDR3 residues: CASSSRPTFENTIYF. The CDR3 DNA reads as TGTGCCAGCAGTTCACGGCCTACCTTTGAAAACACCATATATTTT.